The clone carrying this T cell receptor (beta chain) was detected a few times. Its specificity is not known. The data were obtained in a study of T-cell reconstitution after alpha-beta-depleted transplantation in children. Study results and limitations: Roughly two months post-transplant, alpha-beta T cells reportedly originated from several hundred graft clones that had expanded. Most T-cell counts and diversity one year after the transplant came from T cells that were newly produced.

CDR3 length: 15 residues. Germline V gene data show CDR1 as MNHEY and CDR2 as SMNVEV (reference sequence). The germline V and J ends were trimmed by 5 bases and 6 bases, with 17 bases remaining between them. During its preparation, the TCRbeta library received unique molecular identifiers. In TCRdb, the PCR reads were re-called with MiXCR into one record per CDR3 protein. The sample has under 250,000 distinct CDR3 sequences, roughly 6.6% seen once. The origin of this receptor is a boy younger than 10 with acute lymphoblastic leukemia, due to receive a stem cell transplant. The starting material was PBMCs, obtained before TCRalphabeta/CD19-depleted stem cell transplant. The chain has TRBV27 and TRBJ1-5; D gene ambiguous. The DNA of the CDR3 is TGTGCCAGCAGTCCCGACGGGAGAGGACGTCAGCCCCAGCATTTT. Translated, it gives CASSPDGRGRQPQHF.